This entry describes one T cell receptor (beta chain). The antigen remains unidentified. Primers for the PCR totalled 60 Vbeta and 13 Jbeta. Sequencing was performed with immunoSEQ multiplex PCR; in TCRdb, only in-frame clones are kept and a portion is missing. The table has roughly 290,000 clones, 75% to 90% seen once; the top ten hold approximately 0.3%. The data derive from a study of cytomegalovirus exposure and HLA in healthy donors. The study, taken as a whole, reports: The sole available immune exposure information was CMV serostatus. Per a later analysis, HLA-associated TCR beta chains showed more clonal expansion than other, equally common TCR beta chains. Accurate prediction of HLA-A and HLA-B alleles (for most subjects) was reportedly achieved from TCR beta sequences.

Germline loops: CDR1 SNHLY, CDR2 FYNNEI. V gave up 0 bases and J gave up 7 bases, with 12 bases separating them. The CDR3 has 14 amino acids. Sampled while nominally healthy, donors likely had unrecorded immune exposures. The TCR was taken from a girl aged 2 to 9 in good health and CMV-seronegative. Sequencing used PBMCs. The chain carries TRBV2 and TRBJ1-2, with no clear D. The CDR3 nucleotides read TGTGCCAGCAGTGAAGCAGAACTCGCCCCTGGCTACACCTTC. Translated: CASSEAELAPGYTF.